Detailed here is one T cell receptor beta chain. The identical CDR3 is also encoded by other nucleotide sequences in the sample. The sample is drawn from a study of OX40 agonist ivuxolimab in advanced cancers. Turning to the study itself: Intravenous ivuxolimab at 0.01 to 10 mg/kg was given to patients every 2 weeks.

Measured with immunoSEQ multiplex PCR; TCRdb has only the in-frame clones, and not every one. In the table there are about 100,000 clones, over 75% of which are singletons. V gave up 0 bases and J gave up 5 bases, with 8 bases separating them. Germline assignment: CDR1 GTSNPN and CDR2 SVGIG (reference sequence). This CDR3 region has 13 residues. Blood got drawn at baseline, again on cycle 4 day 1, and then on cycle 7 day 1. Source: CD4+ or CD8+ T cells sorted from blood, taken in a trial of the OX40 agonist ivuxolimab. The chain joins TRBV30 to TRBJ1-5, with D possibly being TRBD1 (6 bases). The origin of this receptor is an adult with an advanced solid tumor such as melanoma, head and neck, liver or kidney cancer. As DNA, the CDR3 is TGTGCCTGGAGTGTTGGGGGCGATCAGCCCCAGCATTTT. Translation gives CAWSVGGDQPQHF.